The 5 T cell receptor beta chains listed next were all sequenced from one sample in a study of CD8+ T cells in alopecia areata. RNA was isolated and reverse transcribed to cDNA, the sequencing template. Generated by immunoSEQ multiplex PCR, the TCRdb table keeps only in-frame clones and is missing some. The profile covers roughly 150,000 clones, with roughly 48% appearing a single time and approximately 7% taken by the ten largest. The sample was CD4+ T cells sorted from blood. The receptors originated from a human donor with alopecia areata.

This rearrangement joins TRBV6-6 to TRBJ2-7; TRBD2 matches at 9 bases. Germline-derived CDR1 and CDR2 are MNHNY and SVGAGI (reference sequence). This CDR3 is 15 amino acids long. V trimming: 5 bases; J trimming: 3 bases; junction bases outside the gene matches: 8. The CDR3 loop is CASSKPLAGSYEQYF. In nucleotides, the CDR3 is TGTGCCAGCAGTAAGCCACTAGCGGGTAGCTACGAGCAGTACTTC.

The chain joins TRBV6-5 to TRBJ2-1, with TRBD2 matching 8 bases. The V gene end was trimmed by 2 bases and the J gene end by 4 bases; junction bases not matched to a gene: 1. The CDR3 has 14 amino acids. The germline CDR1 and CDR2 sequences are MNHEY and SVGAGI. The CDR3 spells CASSYGLAYNEQFF. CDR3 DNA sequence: TGTGCCAGCAGTTACGGACTAGCATACAATGAGCAGTTCTTC.

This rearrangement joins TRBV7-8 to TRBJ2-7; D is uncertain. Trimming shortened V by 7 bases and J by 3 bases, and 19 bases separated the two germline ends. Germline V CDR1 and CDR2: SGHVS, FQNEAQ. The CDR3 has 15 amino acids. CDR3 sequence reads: CASTKASGMDYEQYF. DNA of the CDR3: TGTGCCAGCACCAAAGCTTCAGGAATGGACTACGAGCAGTACTTC.

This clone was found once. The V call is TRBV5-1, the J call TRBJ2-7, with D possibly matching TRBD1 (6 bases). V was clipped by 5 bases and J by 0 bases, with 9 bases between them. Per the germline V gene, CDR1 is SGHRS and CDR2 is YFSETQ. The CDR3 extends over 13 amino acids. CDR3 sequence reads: CASSRTDSYEQYF. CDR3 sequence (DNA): TGCGCCAGCAGTAGGACAGACTCCTACGAGCAGTACTTC.

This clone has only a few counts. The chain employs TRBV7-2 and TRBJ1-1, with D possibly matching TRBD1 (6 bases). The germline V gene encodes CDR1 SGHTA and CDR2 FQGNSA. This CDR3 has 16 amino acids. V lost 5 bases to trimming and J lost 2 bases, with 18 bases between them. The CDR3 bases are TGTGCCAGCAGCCCCAGGATCGGGACAACAAACACTGAAGCTTTCTTT. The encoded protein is CASSPRIGTTNTEAFF. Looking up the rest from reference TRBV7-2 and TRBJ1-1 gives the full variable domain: GAGVSQSPSNKVTEKGKDVELRCDPISGHTALYWYRQSLGQGLEFLIYFQGNSAPDKSGLPSDRFSAERTGGSVSTLTIQRTQQEDSAVYLCASSPRIGTTNTEAFFGQGTRLTVV.